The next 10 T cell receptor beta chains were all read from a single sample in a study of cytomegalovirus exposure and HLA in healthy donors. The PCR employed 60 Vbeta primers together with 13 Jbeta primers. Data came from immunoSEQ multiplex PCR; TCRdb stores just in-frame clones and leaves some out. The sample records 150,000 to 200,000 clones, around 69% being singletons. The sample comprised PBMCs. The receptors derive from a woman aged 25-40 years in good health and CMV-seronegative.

In DNA form, the CDR3 reads TGTGCCAGCAGCTTAATTGCTAGCGGGAGTTACAATGAGCAGTTCTTC. Translation gives CASSLIASGSYNEQFF. This chain connects TRBV7-6 to TRBJ2-1, with 10 bases that match TRBD2. The germline V gene encodes CDR1 SGHVS and CDR2 FNYEAQ. The CDR3 consists of 16 residues. J lost 4 bases, V lost 2 bases, and 5 bases had no gene match.

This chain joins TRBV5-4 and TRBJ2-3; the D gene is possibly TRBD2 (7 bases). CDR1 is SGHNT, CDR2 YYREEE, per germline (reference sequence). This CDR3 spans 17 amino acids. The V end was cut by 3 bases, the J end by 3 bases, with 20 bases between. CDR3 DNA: TGTGCCAGCAGCTCGCCGGGACGGGGGGCCCTAACAGATACGCAGTATTTT. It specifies CASSSPGRGALTDTQYF. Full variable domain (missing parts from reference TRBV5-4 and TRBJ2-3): ETGVTQSPTHLIKTRGQQVTLRCSSQSGHNTVSWYQQALGQGPQFIFQYYREEENGRGNFPPRFSGLQFPNYSSELNVNALELDDSALYLCASSSPGRGALTDTQYFGPGTRLTVL.

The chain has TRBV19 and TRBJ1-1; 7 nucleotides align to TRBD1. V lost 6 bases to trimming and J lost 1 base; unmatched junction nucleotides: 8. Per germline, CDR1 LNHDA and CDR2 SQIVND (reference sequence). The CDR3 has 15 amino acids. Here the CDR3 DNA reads TGTGCCAGTAGACCAACAGGGGCGGAGAACACTGAAGCTTTCTTT. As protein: CASRPTGAENTEAFF.

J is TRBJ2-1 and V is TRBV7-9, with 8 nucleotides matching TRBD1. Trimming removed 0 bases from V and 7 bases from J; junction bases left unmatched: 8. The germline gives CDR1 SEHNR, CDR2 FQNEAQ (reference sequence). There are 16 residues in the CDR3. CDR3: CASSLARAGGANEQFF. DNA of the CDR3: TGTGCCAGCAGCTTAGCCCGGGCAGGGGGCGCGAATGAGCAGTTCTTC. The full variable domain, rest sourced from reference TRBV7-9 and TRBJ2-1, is DTGVSQNPRHKITKRGQNVTFRCDPISEHNRLYWYRQTLGQGPEFLTYFQNEAQLEKSRLLSDRFSAERPKGSFSTLEIQRTEQGDSAMYLCASSLARAGGANEQFFGPGTRLTVL.

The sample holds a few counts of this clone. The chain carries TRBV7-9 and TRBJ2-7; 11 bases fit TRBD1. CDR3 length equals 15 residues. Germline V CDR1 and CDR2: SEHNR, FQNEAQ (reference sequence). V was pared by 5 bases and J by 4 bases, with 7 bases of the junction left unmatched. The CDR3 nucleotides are TGTGCCAGCAGCCACCGGGACAGGGGGTTTTACGAGCAGTACTTC. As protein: CASSHRDRGFYEQYF.

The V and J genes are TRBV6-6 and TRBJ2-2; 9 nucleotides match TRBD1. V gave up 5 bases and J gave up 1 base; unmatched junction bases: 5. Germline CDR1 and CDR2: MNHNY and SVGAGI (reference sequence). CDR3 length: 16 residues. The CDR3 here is CASSQRGQGNTGELFF. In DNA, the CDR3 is TGTGCCAGCAGTCAGAGGGGACAGGGGAACACCGGGGAGCTGTTTTTT.

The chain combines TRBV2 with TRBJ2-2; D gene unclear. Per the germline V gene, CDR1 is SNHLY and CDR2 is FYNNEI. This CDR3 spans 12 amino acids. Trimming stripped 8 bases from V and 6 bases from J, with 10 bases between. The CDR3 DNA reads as TGTGCCAGCCGAAGGAGTCCCGGGGAGCTGTTTTTT. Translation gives CASRRSPGELFF.

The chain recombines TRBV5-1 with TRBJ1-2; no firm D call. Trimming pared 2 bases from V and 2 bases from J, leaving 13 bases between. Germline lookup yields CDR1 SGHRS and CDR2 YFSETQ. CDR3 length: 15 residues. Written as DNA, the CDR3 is TGCGCCAGCAGCTTCCTGTATGGACTAAACTATGGCTACACCTTC. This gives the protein CASSFLYGLNYGYTF.

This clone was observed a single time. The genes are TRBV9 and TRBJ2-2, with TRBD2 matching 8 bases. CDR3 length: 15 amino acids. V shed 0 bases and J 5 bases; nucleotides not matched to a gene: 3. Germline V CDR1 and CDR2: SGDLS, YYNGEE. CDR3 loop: CASSVGRGGTGELFF. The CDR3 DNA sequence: TGTGCCAGCAGCGTAGGACGGGGGGGAACCGGGGAGCTGTTTTTT.

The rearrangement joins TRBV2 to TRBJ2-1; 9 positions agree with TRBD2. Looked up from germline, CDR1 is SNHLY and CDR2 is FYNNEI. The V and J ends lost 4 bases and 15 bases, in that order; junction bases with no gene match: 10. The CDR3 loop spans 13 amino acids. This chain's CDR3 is CASSVLGSGGSFF. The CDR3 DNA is TGTGCCAGCAGTGTCCTTGGGAGCGGGGGGTCGTTCTTC.